This TCR beta chain was recovered during a study of spatial heterogeneity in lung cancer. V was clipped by 1 base and J by 8 bases; unmatched bases: 7. Germline CDR1 is MNHNY and CDR2 is SVGAGI (reference sequence). The CDR3 loop spans 15 amino acids. In the case of this clonotype: Its specificity is not known. This beta chain came through as a stray read in a library set up for alpha chains, and its size says little.

TCRdb passed the 5' RACE reads through MiXCR, listing each CDR3 protein once. The repertoire holds more than 15,000 distinct CDR3 sequences, with 5% to 7.5% as singletons. Overall study results and limits: Tumor mutation count correlated with how many alpha and beta TCRs expanded intratumorally.

Time point described: sample taken at primary tumor resection. The donors were some 70 patients with non-small cell lung cancer that was early-stage and untreated. The V call is TRBV6-6, the J call TRBJ2-1, with 8 bases lining up with TRBD1. Sequencing used lung tumor tissue, obtained at surgery. The clonotype comes from a male donor with early-stage non-small cell lung cancer. The CDR3 DNA is TGTGCCAGCAGTTACTTGGACAGGGATCGGGATGAGCAGTTCTTC. Translated: CASSYLDRDRDEQFF.